This note documents a single T cell receptor (beta chain) sequence. The data were taken from a study of T cell responses to AZD1222 COVID-19 vaccine. V dropped 1 base and J dropped 6; count of bases not matched to a gene: 3. The germline V gene encodes CDR1 SGHTA and CDR2 FQGNSA. The CDR3 covers 14 residues. The assay was immunoSEQ multiplex PCR, and TCRdb's table has in-frame clones only and misses some. Of tens of thousands of clones in the sample, about 81% were seen once. V and J are TRBV7-2 and TRBJ2-7; TRBD2 aligns across 10 bases. The TCR was taken from an adult in good health. This material consisted of peripheral blood, taken on day 0 of AZD1222 vaccination. CDR3 sequence reads: CASSLVQREGEQYF. Here the CDR3 DNA reads TGTGCCAGCAGCTTAGTTCAGCGGGAGGGCGAGCAGTACTTC.